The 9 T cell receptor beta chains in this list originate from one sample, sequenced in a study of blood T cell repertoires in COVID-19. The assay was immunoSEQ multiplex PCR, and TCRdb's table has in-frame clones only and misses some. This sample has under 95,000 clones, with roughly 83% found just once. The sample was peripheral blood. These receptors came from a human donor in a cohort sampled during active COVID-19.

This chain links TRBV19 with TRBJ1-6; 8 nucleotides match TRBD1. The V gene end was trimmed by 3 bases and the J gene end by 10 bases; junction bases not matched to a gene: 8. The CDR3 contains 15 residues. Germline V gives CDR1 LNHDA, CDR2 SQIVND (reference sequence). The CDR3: CASSIGQGYGSPLHF. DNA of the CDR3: TGTGCCAGTAGTATTGGACAGGGATATGGCTCACCCCTCCACTTT.

The CDR3 loop is CANGGGPSNQPQHF. The CDR3, as DNA: TGTGCCAACGGCGGGGGGCCGAGCAATCAGCCCCAGCATTTT. V and J are TRBV28 and TRBJ1-5; D is possibly TRBD1 (6 bases). This CDR3 region has 14 residues. The V and J ends lost 10 bases and 1 base respectively, with 14 bases between them. Germline CDR1 and CDR2: MDHEN and SYDVKM.

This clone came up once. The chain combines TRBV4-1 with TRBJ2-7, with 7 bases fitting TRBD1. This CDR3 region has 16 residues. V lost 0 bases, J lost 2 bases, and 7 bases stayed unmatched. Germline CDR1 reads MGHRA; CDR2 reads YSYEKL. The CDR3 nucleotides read TGCGCCAGCAGCCAAGATTACGGGACAGAAACCTACGAGCAGTACTTC. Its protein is CASSQDYGTETYEQYF.

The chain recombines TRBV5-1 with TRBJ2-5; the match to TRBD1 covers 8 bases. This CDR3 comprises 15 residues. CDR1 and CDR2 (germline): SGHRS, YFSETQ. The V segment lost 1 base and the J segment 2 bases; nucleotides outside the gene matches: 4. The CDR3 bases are TGCGCCAGCAGCTTGAACACAGGGGGGCAAGAGACCCAGTACTTC. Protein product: CASSLNTGGQETQYF.

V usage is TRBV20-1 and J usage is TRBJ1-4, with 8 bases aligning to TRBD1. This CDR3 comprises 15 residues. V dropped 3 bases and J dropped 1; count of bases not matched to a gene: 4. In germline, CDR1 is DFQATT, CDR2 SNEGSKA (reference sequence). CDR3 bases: TGCAGTGCTAGTCAGGGGGCAGGAACTAATGAAAAACTGTTTTTT. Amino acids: CSASQGAGTNEKLFF.

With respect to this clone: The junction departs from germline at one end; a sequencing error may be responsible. The CDR3 region has the DNA TGTGCCAGTACCTCCGGGACAGGGAAGAACGCTGAAGCTTTCTTT. Translating it yields CASTSGTGKNAEAFF. This rearrangement joins TRBV19 to TRBJ1-1; 9 positions agree with TRBD1. CDR1 and CDR2 (germline): LNHDA, SQIVND (reference sequence). This CDR3 spans 15 amino acids.

The CDR3, as DNA: TGTGCCAGCAGCCCGACAGGGTGGGTTGGCTACACCTTC. Its translation: CASSPTGWVGYTF. The V gene is TRBV27, the J gene TRBJ1-2; 7 nucleotides line up with TRBD1. The CDR3 runs 13 residues. Trimming cost V 6 bases and J 7 bases; bases outside gene matches: 8. The V gene's germline CDR1 is MNHEY and CDR2 SMNVEV (reference sequence).

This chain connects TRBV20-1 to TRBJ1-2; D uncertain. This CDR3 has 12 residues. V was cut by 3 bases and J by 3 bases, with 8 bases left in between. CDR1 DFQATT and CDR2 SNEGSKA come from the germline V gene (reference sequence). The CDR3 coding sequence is TGCAGTGCTAGTACCGGGGACTATGGCTACACCTTC. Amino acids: CSASTGDYGYTF.

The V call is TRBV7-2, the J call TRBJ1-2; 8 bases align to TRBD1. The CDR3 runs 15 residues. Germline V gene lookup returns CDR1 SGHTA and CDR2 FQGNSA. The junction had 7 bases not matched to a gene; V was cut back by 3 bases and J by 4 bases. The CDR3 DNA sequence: TGTGCCAGCAGCTTTGGACAGGGTGGAATCTATGGCTACACCTTC. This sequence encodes CASSFGQGGIYGYTF.